Each of the 14 T cell receptor beta chains below was sequenced from the same sample in a study of T-cell memory formation after mild COVID-19 (dated by TCRdb to the early 2020s). The library was obtained by 5' RACE. The sequencing machine was an Illumina NovaSeq 6000. Using fastp trimming at Q25 and MiXCR clonotype assembly, TCRdb reanalyzed the public sequencing data and kept in-frame beta chains. Each CDR3 protein gets just one entry, which takes the most common genes and DNA from the rows behind it. The sample table records about 560,000 distinct CDR3 sequences; about a fifth of these occur just once. Roughly 8.3% of the sample rests with the top ten. Sequenced material: PBMCs or a T cell subset sorted from them (not recorded which). The receptor set was obtained from an adult woman who had mild COVID-19 (a few samples of this study predate the infection). The sample titles of this study are shuffled in the database, so cell type and time point are left out; the donor was told from shared clones.

The rearrangement uses TRBV24-1 and TRBJ2-1; TRBD2 is a possible D gene (5 bases). The V end was cut by 4 bases, the J end by 10 bases, with 16 bases between. CDR1 KGHDR and CDR2 SFDVKD come from the germline V gene. This CDR3 spans 14 amino acids. The CDR3 region is CATSDPFRWEEQFF. The DNA of the CDR3 is TGTGCCACCAGTGACCCCTTCAGGTGGGAGGAGCAGTTCTTC.

This sequence joins TRBV20-1 and TRBJ2-3; D ambiguous. The CDR3 is 13 amino acids. The V gene lost 3 bases and the J gene lost 4 bases, with 11 bases spanning the gap. CDR1 and CDR2 (germline): DFQATT, SNEGSKA (reference sequence). The DNA of the CDR3 is TGCAGTGCTAGGGAATTAAGGGCAGATACGCAGTATTTT. This codes for CSARELRADTQYF.

This clonotype was seen many times. The V call is TRBV12-3 or TRBV12-4, the J call TRBJ1-1, with D maybe TRBD1 (6 bases). Trimming pared 6 bases from V and 2 bases from J, leaving 16 bases between. The CDR3 totals 15 residues. Written as DNA, the CDR3 is TGTGCCAGCAGATTGCTACAGGGTAGTAACACTGAAGCTTTCTTT. As protein: CASRLLQGSNTEAFF.

This chain joins TRBV15 and TRBJ2-1; 9 bases fit TRBD2. The CDR3 loop spans 16 amino acids. Germline V gene lookup returns CDR1 LNHNV and CDR2 YYDKDF (reference sequence). V gave up 0 bases and J gave up 4 bases; unmatched junction bases: 4. The CDR3 DNA follows: TGTGCCACCAGCAGAGATCTGGGACTAGCTTACAATGAGCAGTTCTTC. Translating gives CATSRDLGLAYNEQFF.

There are a few counts of this clonotype. The V call is TRBV7-2, the J call TRBJ2-3; D might be TRBD2 (5 bases). The CDR3 spans 14 residues. V was trimmed by 1 base and J by 4 bases, leaving 9 bases between them. CDR1 SGHTA and CDR2 FQGNSA come from the germline V gene. The CDR3 nucleotides read TGTGCCAGCAGCTTAGAACTGGAGGCAGATACGCAGTATTTT. Protein: CASSLELEADTQYF.

This rearrangement joins TRBV7-9 to TRBJ2-3; D may be TRBD1 (6 bases). Trimming took off 0 bases at V and 2 bases at J, with 12 bases between the two ends. Germline V gives CDR1 SEHNR, CDR2 FQNEAQ (reference sequence). CDR3 size: 16 residues. CDR3 in amino acids: CASSLAAGAFTDTQYF. The CDR3 DNA reads TGTGCCAGCAGCTTAGCCGCAGGGGCCTTCACAGATACGCAGTATTTT.

V is TRBV27 and J is TRBJ2-7; D gene ambiguous. CDR3 size: 14 residues. Trimming removed 2 bases at V and 7 bases at J, with 15 bases between. Germline V gene data show CDR1 as MNHEY and CDR2 as SMNVEV (reference sequence). CDR3 loop: CASSLVPSGLEQYF. CDR3 nucleotides: TGTGCCAGCAGTTTAGTTCCCTCCGGGTTGGAGCAGTACTTC.

The chain combines TRBV7-6 with TRBJ1-1, with 8 positions matching TRBD1. With V trimmed by 5 bases and J by 6 bases, 14 bases remained unmatched. CDR3 length: 16 amino acids. CDR1 is SGHVS, CDR2 FNYEAQ, per germline. Here the CDR3 reads CASSAGQGRSYPEAFF. The CDR3 nucleotides are TGTGCCAGCAGCGCCGGACAGGGAAGAAGTTACCCTGAAGCTTTCTTT.

This clonotype was seen a few times. The rearrangement uses TRBV4-1 and TRBJ1-6; TRBD1 agrees at 9 bases. This CDR3 contains 16 residues. The V gene's germline CDR1 is MGHRA and CDR2 YSYEKL. V trimming: 8 bases; J trimming: 7 bases; junction bases outside the gene matches: 12. The DNA for the CDR3 is TGCGCCAGCCGAACCCTTCCCGGGACAGGGAATTCACCCCTCCACTTT. Translating it yields CASRTLPGTGNSPLHF.

This clonotype showed up just a few times. This chain connects TRBV7-3 to TRBJ2-1; 8 bases map to TRBD2. Germline V gene lookup returns CDR1 SGHTA and CDR2 FQGTGA. CDR3 length: 14 amino acids. V shed 4 bases, J shed 6 bases, and the junction held 5 bases outside the gene matches. CDR3 in DNA: TGTGCCAGCAGCTCACTAGCGGAAGGCAATGAGCAGTTCTTC. Amino acid sequence: CASSSLAEGNEQFF. The variable domain in full, with the rest retrieved from reference TRBV7-3 and TRBJ2-1, is GAGVSQTPSNKVTEKGKYVELRCDPISGHTALYWYRQSLGQGPEFLIYFQGTGAADDSGLPNDRFFAVRPEGSVSTLKIQRTERGDSAVYLCASSSLAEGNEQFFGPGTRLTVL.

Only a few counts were recorded for this clonotype. V is TRBV12-3 or TRBV12-4 and J is TRBJ2-7, with D possibly being TRBD2 (5 bases). The CDR3 has 14 residues. V lost 5 bases, J lost 4 bases, and 15 bases lay in between. The CDR3 reads CASSRSGNVYEQYF. CDR3 bases: TGTGCCAGCAGTCGAAGCGGAAACGTGTACGAGCAGTACTTC.

This chain links TRBV12-5 with TRBJ2-2, with 10 bases fitting TRBD1. There are 16 residues in the CDR3. J was trimmed by 4 bases and V by 5 bases; bases with no gene match: 7. From germline, CDR1 is LGHNT and CDR2 FRNRAP. In DNA, the CDR3 is TGTGCTAGTGGTAACCCGGACAGGGGGTTCACCGGGGAGCTGTTTTTT. This encodes CASGNPDRGFTGELFF.

This clonotype was detected a few times. The genes are TRBV7-9 and TRBJ1-1, with D perhaps TRBD1 (6 bases). Trimming stripped 3 bases from V and 1 base from J, with 12 bases between. This CDR3 spans 15 amino acids. Germline V CDR1 and CDR2: SEHNR, FQNEAQ (reference sequence). The CDR3 region is CASSFGGGSNTEAFF. In DNA form, the CDR3 reads TGTGCCAGCAGCTTCGGTGGGGGCTCGAACACTGAAGCTTTCTTT.

V is TRBV5-1 and J is TRBJ1-1; perhaps TRBD1 as D (5 bases). Germline-derived CDR1 and CDR2 are SGHRS and YFSETQ. The V end lost 7 bases, the J end lost 4 bases, and 20 bases lay between the germline ends. The length of the CDR3 is 15 residues. CDR3 DNA: TGCGCCAGCGGCAGAGGATCTCAGGGTGGCACTGAAGCTTTCTTT. Protein sequence: CASGRGSQGGTEAFF.